This T cell receptor beta chain was recorded in a study of blood T cells in healthy people across ages (dated by TCRdb to about 2015). Some background on the complete study: Template switching captured roughly one uniquely barcoded TCR beta cDNA molecule per two T cells in model experiments. Age-related changes in TCR beta repertoire diversity were measured in the study by deep sequencing normalized with unique cDNA molecular identifiers. Four age groups were formed from the donors: young (average approximately 15 years), middle-aged (roughly 38), aged (more than 55) and long-lived (82). For two donors (one aged 18 to 29 and one aged 80 or older), the study analyzed two additional independent replicas of 1 million unique cDNA reads from the same blood draw. To avoid experimental bias, donors of different ages were distributed randomly across sequencing lanes. Study-level results and caveats: Observed TCR beta diversity per million T cells fell roughly linearly with age, and a significant reduction was already apparent by age about 38. Conclusive comparison of naive and antigen-experienced compartments was prevented by the profiling of bulk unsorted PBMCs. A strong correlation was found between observed TCR beta diversity and the percentage of naive T cells measured by flow cytometry. Estimates of total diversity based on one million sequenced T cells were regarded as lower bounds and as underestimates. Compared with the aged group, the long-lived group had more naive CD4+ T cells, fewer expanded clones and increased TCR diversity, a pattern suggesting age selection. Because donor CMV infection status was unknown, age-related changes in expanded clonotypes were potentially confounded.

V was cut back by 3 bases and J by 4 bases, leaving a gap of 9 bases between them. The germline V gene encodes CDR1 SGHTA and CDR2 FQGNSA. The CDR3 spans 14 residues, from the cysteine through the phenylalanine. Only CDR3 DNA is held: 42 bases, read in frame from base 1. Regarding this clonotype: This receptor's antigen is unknown. No base quality values were provided; no much bigger clone lies one nucleotide off.

The library was made by 5' RACE. The instrument given in TCRdb is Illumina HiSeq 2500. A second PCR of roughly 6 to 11 cycles was run with a J-beta primer mix and a sample-barcoded 5' primer. A unique molecular identifier was introduced onto each TCR beta cDNA molecule by a template-switch 5' adaptor carrying 12 random nucleotides. Each sample yielded at least 3 million CDR3-containing paired-end reads. All of the RNA was converted into first-strand cDNA using the Mint cDNA synthesis kit, with a TRBC-specific oligonucleotide serving as the primer. All cDNA was treated with uracil-DNA glycosylase and then went through a first 18-cycle PCR with the universal primers M1SS and BC2_uni_R. The study's own analysis went as follows. For normalization, 1 million high-quality reads, each with a distinct molecular identifier, were randomly selected from each sample. Reads with shared molecular identifiers were discarded instead of being binned into consensus sequences. CDR3 identification, clonotype clustering and error correction used MiTCR with a Q25 quality threshold and the strictest error-elimination algorithm. A nonparametric unseen species model with Euler transformation was used to estimate lower-bound total TCR beta diversity. TCRdb passed the public sequencing reads through fastp at Q25 and MiXCR, retaining productive beta sequences. Rows with a matching CDR3 protein are joined into one entry that keeps the most common DNA and genes. Clone size and V and J calls follow TCRdb, not the original study. The sample data list roughly 860,000 distinct CDR3 sequences, and approximately 67% of these were observed just once. The ten largest clones take up approximately 30% of the sample.

Systemically healthy Caucasian individuals from Russia, approximately 39 in total and aged about 6 to 90 years, were included as donors. Approximately 9.3 milliliters of peripheral blood were collected from each donor into EDTA-treated Vacutainer tubes. Ficoll-Paque density-gradient centrifugation was used to isolate PBMCs, with at least 6 million obtained per sample. Trizol reagent was used to extract total RNA from PBMCs, with at least 6 micrograms per sample. For every donor, an aliquot of PBMCs went through flow cytometry to measure the percentages of naive CD45RAhigh/CD27high T cells. The rearrangement combines TRBV7-2 with TRBJ1-4; the D gene lacks a confident call. The receptor's source is a man aged 30-40 years in good health. The material sequenced was blood. Here is the DNA: TGTGCCAGCAGCTTTGCAGGCGATAATGAAAAACTGTTTTTT. This gives the protein CASSFAGDNEKLFF.